The clone carrying this T cell receptor beta chain was picked up a small number of times. Its antigen is unknown. These data originate in a study of spatial heterogeneity in lung cancer. Findings of the study overall: Ubiquitous, expanded tumor-derived TCRs were more frequently observed in blood at resection than at follow-up.

Indicated time point: blood at routine non-recurrence follow-up after resection. Without sorting, whole RNA was sequenced from tumor, nontumor lung or frozen PBMC. This CDR3 has 16 residues. V was clipped by 0 bases and J by 6 bases, with 16 bases between them. Germline V gene sequence: CDR1 SGHTA, CDR2 FQGNSA. Every TCR cDNA molecule bore its own unique molecular identifier. A single record per CDR3 protein comes from TCRdb applying MiXCR to the 5' RACE reads. This sample has 8,000 to 10,000 distinct CDR3 sequences, with under 30% found just once. The chain uses TRBV7-2 and TRBJ2-3; no firm D call. This receptor was taken from a female donor with early-stage non-small cell lung cancer. The source material was PBMCs, sampled at follow-up. CDR3 protein: CASSLAQRVVGDTQYF. The CDR3 DNA is TGTGCCAGCAGCTTAGCTCAGAGAGTGGTGGGTGATACGCAGTATTTT.